This T cell receptor beta chain stems from a study of OX40 agonist ivuxolimab in advanced cancers. At the level of the study: Patients assigned to dose escalation were diagnosed with hepatocellular carcinoma, melanoma, renal cell or head and neck cancer. Previous treatment with anti-PD-1, anti-PD-L1 or anti-CTLA-4 therapy was allowed; 35% to 50% had received some. Whole-study results and caveats: Specificity for antigen went undetermined in the expanded peripheral T cells.

The timepoints at which blood was sampled were baseline, cycle 4 day 1, and cycle 7 day 1. Repertoires were generated with immunoSEQ multiplex PCR, while TCRdb's copy carries only in-frame clones and drops some. The data show roughly 86,000 clones, roughly nine tenths seen once. With regard to this clone: Its antigen is not known.

The origin of this receptor is an adult with an advanced solid tumor such as melanoma, head and neck, liver or kidney cancer. The sequencing used CD4+ or CD8+ T cells sorted from blood, collected in a trial of the OX40 agonist ivuxolimab.

The CDR3 region has the DNA TGTGCCAGCAGCCCCGGGACTAGCGGCTACGAGCAGTACTTC. Amino acids: CASSPGTSGYEQYF. J is TRBJ2-7 and V is TRBV5-5, with 11 bases fitting TRBD2. The CDR3 covers 14 residues. V was clipped by 4 bases and J by 3 bases; unmatched bases: 3. Per the germline V gene, CDR1 is SGHKS and CDR2 is YYEKEE (reference sequence). Using reference TRBV5-5 and TRBJ2-7 for the parts outside the CDR3, the full variable domain is DAGVTQSPTHLIKTRGQQVTLRCSPISGHKSVSWYQQVLGQGPQFIFQYYEKEERGRGNFPDRFSARQFPNYSSELNVNALLLGDSALYLCASSPGTSGYEQYFGPGTRLTVT.